This TCR beta chain was retrieved from a study of Ad26.COV2.S vaccination and SARS-CoV-2 variants. About the study: Dosing was one shot or two shots 56 days apart.

A note on this clone: Its antigen remains unknown.

Documented treatment: about 20 received Ad26.COV2.S at low or high dose, single or two shots; about 5 received placebo; per-sample allocation not given. Samples came from day 63 after the first vaccine or placebo injection. The germline V gene has CDR1 SNHLY and CDR2 FYNNEI. V was trimmed by 6 bases and J by 4 bases, leaving 9 bases between them. This CDR3 is built from 12 residues. Overall study results and limits: Estimates derived from TCR breadth and depth analyses may have underestimated total T cell responses.

Produced via immunoSEQ multiplex PCR; TCRdb's table is partial and in-frame only. The sample records almost 400,000 clones, around nine tenths being singletons. The material sequenced was peripheral blood, taken in a trial of Ad26.COV2.S vaccine versus placebo. This clonotype was obtained from a person aged 18 to 65 who received the Ad26.COV2.S COVID-19 vaccine or a placebo. The chain joins TRBV2 to TRBJ1-1; TRBD1 is a possible D gene (6 bases). This CDR3 reads CASSGGSTEAFF. The CDR3 region has the DNA TGTGCCAGCAGCGGGGGCAGCACTGAAGCTTTCTTT.